The clone carrying this TCR beta chain has more than one count but fewer than ten. Its antigen is still unknown. CDR3 length: 16 residues. J was trimmed by 7 bases and V by 4 bases; bases with no gene match: 9. Germline V lookup: CDR1 LGHNA, CDR2 YNFKEQ. These data originate in a study of response to subunit inactivated influenza vaccine. TCRdb passed the RT-PCR reads through MiXCR, listing each CDR3 protein once. The table has about 800,000 distinct CDR3 sequences, 21% seen once. Study findings and constraints: A suggestion made by the authors is that each seasonal influenza vaccination recruits few new T cells.

The V gene is TRBV4-2, the J gene TRBJ1-6; 8 nucleotides align to TRBD1. This TCR was sampled from a man aged 45 to 65 who received an inactivated influenza vaccine. Sequencing used PBMCs from blood, obtained 4 to 6 days after vaccination. The chain's CDR3 is CASSPTGTGDNSPLHF. CDR3 coding DNA: TGTGCCAGCAGCCCGACCGGGACAGGTGACAATTCACCCCTCCACTTT.